This T cell receptor (beta chain) comes out of a study of early T cells in non-severe SARS-CoV-2 infection. TCRdb re-called the 5' RACE reads through MiXCR, storing one row per CDR3 protein. The repertoire holds around 45,000 distinct CDR3 sequences, with over 3% as singletons. The germline V gene has CDR1 SGHAT and CDR2 FQNNGV. The V end was cut by 5 bases, the J end by 7 bases, with 14 bases between. The CDR3 contains 14 residues. This clonotype was picked up many times. The rearrangement joins TRBV11-2 to TRBJ1-4; D is possibly TRBD1 (6 bases). The source material was whole blood. The receptor was isolated from an adult who was a healthcare worker with PCR-confirmed SARS-CoV-2 infection or an uninfected control (not recorded which). The CDR3 DNA sequence: TGTGCCAGCAGCCCGAGACAGGCGTCTGAAAAACTGTTTTTT. Translating it yields CASSPRQASEKLFF. The full variable domain, its missing parts supplied by reference TRBV11-2 and TRBJ1-4, is EAGVAQSPRYKIIEKRQSVAFWCNPISGHATLYWYQQILGQGPKLLIQFQNNGVVDDSQLPKDRFSAERLKGVDSTLKIQPAKLEDSAVYLCASSPRQASEKLFFGSGTQLSVL.